This TCR beta chain was identified during a study of T cells after yellow fever vaccination. Study-wide background: In the case of low-cell-number fractions, SMART-Seq v4 Ultra Low Input was used for preparation. General observations from the study: Bulk-population clonotypes that are abundant could appear as contaminants in FACS-sorted repertoires.

The CDR3 totals 14 residues. Germline V CDR1 and CDR2: SGDLS, YYNGEE. V was shortened by 1 base and J by 6 bases, with 13 bases between the two germline ends. In the case of this clonotype: Antigen specificity is unknown.

A universal primer site and UMIs were added as TCR cDNA was made by 5'RACE template switching. Each CDR3 protein is one row after TCRdb ran MiXCR on the 5' RACE reads. This table holds around 590,000 distinct CDR3 sequences, 9% to 15% found once. The V gene is TRBV9, the J gene TRBJ1-2; no definite D call. The sample was PBMCs, taken on the day of the yellow fever booster vaccination. The TCR comes from a man aged 25 to 45 who received the YFV17D yellow fever vaccine. CDR3 sequence (DNA): TGTGCCAGCAGCGTAAGCACAGTTTCGCATGGCTACACCTTC. This codes for CASSVSTVSHGYTF.